The source of this T cell receptor (beta chain) is a study of cytomegalovirus exposure and HLA in healthy donors. The CDR3 has 15 amino acids. The germline V gene encodes CDR1 MNHNY and CDR2 SVGAGI (reference sequence). Trimming at V came to 4 bases and at J to 6 bases, leaving 4 bases not matched to a gene. Each donor was healthy, and each was a bone marrow donor. Nominal health characterized the donors when sampled, though unrecorded immune exposures were likely. Notes on the study in general: Across donors, sequencing depth was assumed by presence/absence analyses to be roughly uniform. Later analysis suggested most CMV-associated TCR beta chains were HLA-restricted.

Primers for the PCR totalled 60 Vbeta and 13 Jbeta. Here immunoSEQ multiplex PCR was the method, and the copy in TCRdb shows in-frame clones only, minus some. Among about 160,000 clones listed, around 81% were seen once. Comment on this clone: Its antigen remains unidentified.

This TCR was sampled from a woman between 35 and 50 years old in good health and CMV-seronegative. The rearrangement uses TRBV6-6 and TRBJ2-2; TRBD1 agrees at 11 bases. Material: PBMCs. CDR3: CASSFGQGAAGELFF. CDR3 sequence (DNA): TGTGCCAGCAGTTTTGGACAGGGGGCCGCCGGGGAGCTGTTTTTT.